This T cell receptor (beta chain) was retrieved from a study of blood T cell repertoires in COVID-19 (dated by TCRdb to 2019 to 2021). General notes on the study: Samples from collaborators originated in the United States, Italy and Spain and spanned both the acute and convalescent phases of COVID-19. The prospective study material was composed of cDNA or gDNA derived from T cells, B-cell-depleted T cells, or PBMCs. Subjects who had been exposed to COVID-19, were actively infected with it, or had recovered from it provided the deeply sampled blood TCRbeta repertoires that made up the dataset. The repertoires were released in a freely available public database intended as a resource for research on the immune response to SARS-CoV-2. Samples were obtained from the ongoing ImmuneRACE study (first 160 participants) and from some 1,200 subjects provided by 6 global collaborators. The sample metadata nearly always contained a de-identified subject ID, COVID-19 status, age in years and sex. Where available, HLA class I and class II types were obtained from metadata supplied by the sample provider rather than from assay-based typing.

Inclusive of the bounding cysteine and phenylalanine, the CDR3 is 15 residues long. The entry retains the CDR3 DNA only, 45 bases that are in frame from base 1. Between the V and J ends, shortened by 6 bases and 0 bases respectively, the junction contains 13 bases. According to the germline V gene, CDR1 reads SGHRS and CDR2 reads YFSETQ. TCRbeta CDR3 regions were amplified from genomic DNA using the immunoSEQ Assay, a bias-controlled multiplex PCR. The authors' pipeline ran thus. Within the assay, amplification of reference gene primers was used to estimate how many nucleated cells each sample contained. To quantify the absolute abundance of each unique TCRbeta CDR3 rearrangement, sequence reads were collapsed and filtered. For each sample, productive Simpson clonality was calculated as the square root of Simpson's diversity index over productive rearrangements. TCRdb took over this immuneACCESS table, retaining in-frame rearrangements with V and J assigned. Such tables are incomplete; in checked studies, under half of the missing clones stem from an unresolved V gene, and the remainder is unexplained. D and trimming come from the DNA, and the V and J calls and clone size come from that table. The sample yields hundreds of thousands of clones; approximately 80% were counted once. In total, the top ten clones hold under 2% of the sample.

Whole blood was collected in K2EDTA tubes by collaborating institutions according to the institutions' own protocols. For TCRbeta analysis, collaborators shipped samples in one of three forms: frozen whole blood, isolated PBMCs, or DNA extracted from either of those sample types. Points the paper makes about the study in general: The quantity of clinical and demographic metadata differed by source and by participant and was supplied without curation.

Comment on this clone: Its antigen is not yet known. Base qualities are missing; no much larger clone stands one base away.

The TCR was taken from a woman aged 80 or over with acute or convalescent COVID-19. The rearranged segments are TRBV5-1 and TRBJ2-1; the D gene is perhaps TRBD2, from 5 matching bases. The sequenced sample was peripheral blood. The nucleotides are TGCGCCAGCACCCCGGACTTTAACTCCTACAATGAGCAGTTCTTC. Its coded protein is CASTPDFNSYNEQFF.